This TCR beta chain is from a study of blood T cell repertoires in COVID-19. In the original workflow: The authors estimated nucleated cell counts from reference gene primer amplification. Using immunoSEQ multiplex PCR, the repertoire was profiled, and TCRdb retains in-frame clones only, with some absent. The V and J calls and clone size were taken over from that table, and D and trimming were inferred from the DNA. The sample has roughly 60,000 clones, roughly four fifths seen once. The CDR3 runs to 12 residues. Between the trimmed V and J ends, which lost 2 bases and 7 bases, there was a span of 7 bases. Looked up from germline, CDR1 is SGHTS and CDR2 is YDEGEE. This clone was counted a few times.

The source material was peripheral blood. This chain links TRBV5-8 with TRBJ1-5; D is undetermined. This sequence originates from a man older than 75 with acute or convalescent COVID-19. The CDR3 nucleotides read TGTGCCAGCAGCTTTTCGGGGCAGCCCCAGCATTTT. It specifies CASSFSGQPQHF.